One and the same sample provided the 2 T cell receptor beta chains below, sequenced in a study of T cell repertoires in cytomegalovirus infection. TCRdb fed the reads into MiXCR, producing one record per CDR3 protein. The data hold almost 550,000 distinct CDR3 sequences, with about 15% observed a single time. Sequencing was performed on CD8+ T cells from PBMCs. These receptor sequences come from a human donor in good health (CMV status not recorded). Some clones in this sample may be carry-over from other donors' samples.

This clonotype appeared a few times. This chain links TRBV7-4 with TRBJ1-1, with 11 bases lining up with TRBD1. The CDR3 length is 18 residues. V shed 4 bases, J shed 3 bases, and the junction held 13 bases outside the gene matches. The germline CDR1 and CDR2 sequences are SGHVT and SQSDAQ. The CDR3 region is CASSSPRTGGAQDTEAFF. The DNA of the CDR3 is TGTGCCAGCAGCTCCCCCCGGACAGGGGGCGCCCAGGACACTGAAGCTTTCTTT.

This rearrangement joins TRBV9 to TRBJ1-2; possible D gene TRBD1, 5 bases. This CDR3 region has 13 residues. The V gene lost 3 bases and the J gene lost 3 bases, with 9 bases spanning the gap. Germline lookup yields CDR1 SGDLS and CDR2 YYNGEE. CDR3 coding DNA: TGTGCCAGCAGCGCGACAGAGGACTATGGCTACACCTTC. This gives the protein CASSATEDYGYTF.